This record covers a single TCR beta chain. Its antigen remains unidentified. This sample is part of a study of identical twins. Study outcomes and limitations: Within beta out-of-frame sequences, the excess sharing observed between twins was weaker. With abundant cord blood beta clonotypes, insertions were fewer; memory repertoires showed no such pattern.

V lost 2 bases and J lost 10; bases outside the gene matches: 11. The V gene's germline CDR1 is DFQATT and CDR2 SNEGSKA (reference sequence). This CDR3 has 14 residues. Template switching introduced a universal primer site, and the cDNA bore unique molecular identifiers. TCRdb used MiXCR to reprocess the 5' RACE reads, holding one entry per CDR3 protein. The repertoire holds more than 200,000 distinct CDR3 sequences, with around 9.6% as singletons. The TCR sequence derives from a woman aged 18-29 years in good health. The chain is built from TRBV20-1 and TRBJ2-1; the match to TRBD2 covers 7 bases. Input material: memory (CD45RO+) T cells sorted from blood. The CDR3 reads CSARPSGRREEQFF. The CDR3 DNA follows: TGCAGTGCTAGACCTAGCGGAAGAAGGGAAGAGCAGTTCTTC.